The 18 T cell receptor beta chains below come from one sample, sequenced in a study of monozygotic twins with inflammatory bowel disease. From the 5' RACE reads, TCRdb lists one entry per CDR3 protein and no DNA. Recorded for this sample: about 350,000 distinct CDR3 sequences. The specimen sequenced was blood. These receptors originate from a human donor with ulcerative colitis or Crohn's disease, or a healthy co-twin of an affected twin (not recorded which).

The CDR3 loop is CAISESYVPKNSNQPQHF. This chain joins TRBV10-3 and TRBJ1-5; TCRdb reports TRBD1, a call that lacks DNA to check it against. From germline, CDR1 is ENHRY and CDR2 SYGVKD. The CDR3 is 18 residues long.

The chain links TRBV5-1 to TRBJ2-2; absent DNA, TCRdb's TRBD2 call cannot be checked. Germline values: CDR1 SGHRS, CDR2 YFSETQ. The CDR3 has 16 residues. The CDR3 here is CASSFTSGTNTGELFF.

The V and J genes are TRBV4-2 and TRBJ2-3; TCRdb's D gene call, TRBD1, goes unchecked for lack of DNA. Germline-derived CDR1 and CDR2 are LGHNA and YNFKEQ. The length of the CDR3 is 15 residues. The CDR3 loop reads CASSRTWGVRDTQYF.

V usage is TRBV4-3 and J usage is TRBJ1-6; TCRdb returns TRBD1, unconfirmable since there is no DNA. CDR3 length equals 15 residues. Germline-derived CDR1 and CDR2 are LGHNA and YSLEER. CDR3 in amino acids: CASSHAGRSDSPLHF.

The rearrangement uses TRBV18 and TRBJ2-5; no DNA is available, so the TRBD2 call from TCRdb remains unchecked. The length of the CDR3 is 13 residues. CDR1 is KGHSH, CDR2 LQKENI, per germline. The CDR3 loop is CASSGTSQETQYF.

This chain uses TRBV4-2 with TRBJ2-2; TCRdb outputs TRBD2, but without DNA this stays unchecked. Germline CDR1 and CDR2: LGHNA and YNFKEQ. The CDR3 covers 16 residues. The CDR3 sequence is CASSQNTRVNTGELFF.

J is TRBJ2-3 and V is TRBV28; the D call of TRBD1 rests on TCRdb alone, since no DNA is present to check it. CDR1 MDHEN and CDR2 SYDVKM come from the germline V gene. The CDR3 extends over 15 amino acids. The CDR3 loop reads CASSSGERDTDTQYF. Drawing the rest from reference TRBV28 and TRBJ2-3, the complete variable domain is DVKVTQSSRYLVKRTGEKVFLECVQDMDHENMFWYRQDPGLGLRLIYFSYDVKMKEKGDIPEGYSVSREKKERFSLILESASTNQTSMYLCASSSGERDTDTQYFGPGTRLTVL.

This sequence joins TRBV5-1 and TRBJ1-2; with no DNA, the TCRdb D assignment of TRBD1 cannot be verified. The CDR3 sequence is 14 residues long. Germline CDR1 is SGHRS and CDR2 is YFSETQ. The CDR3 loop is CASSLAYGGYGYTF.

This sequence joins TRBV7-8 and TRBJ2-1; TCRdb gives TRBD1 as the D gene, but with no DNA this cannot be confirmed. Per germline, CDR1 SGHVS and CDR2 FQNEAQ. This CDR3 comprises 15 residues. This chain's CDR3 is CASSHRAGRDDEQFF.

This chain joins TRBV20-1 and TRBJ1-5; TCRdb outputs TRBD1, but without DNA this stays unchecked. Germline values: CDR1 DFQATT, CDR2 SNEGSKA (reference sequence). The CDR3 consists of 13 residues. The CDR3 sequence is CSATGTNNQPQHF.

The CDR3 loop reads CASSIGTSQETQYF. The rearrangement links TRBV19 to TRBJ2-5; TCRdb selects TRBD2, and the lack of DNA leaves this call unchecked. This CDR3 spans 14 amino acids. Germline V gene lookup returns CDR1 LNHDA and CDR2 SQIVND (reference sequence).

This chain joins TRBV5-1 and TRBJ1-6. The CDR3 totals 15 residues. From germline, CDR1 is SGHRS and CDR2 YFSETQ. This CDR3 reads CASSLSFLGDSPLHF. Using reference TRBV5-1 and TRBJ1-6 for the parts outside the CDR3, the full variable domain is KAGVTQTPRYLIKTRGQQVTLSCSPISGHRSVSWYQQTPGQGLQFLFEYFSETQRNKGNFPGRFSGRQFSNSRSEMNVSTLELGDSALYLCASSLSFLGDSPLHFGNGTRLTVT.

The chain joins TRBV2 to TRBJ1-1. CDR1 and CDR2 from the germline V gene are SNHLY and FYNNEI. This CDR3 is 12 amino acids long. The chain's CDR3 is CASSDRDTEAFF.

The chain couples TRBV29-1 to TRBJ1-1; the D gene TCRdb calls, TRBD1, cannot be checked with no DNA. The germline V gene encodes CDR1 SQVTM and CDR2 ANQGSEA. The CDR3 has 14 amino acids. CDR3 residues: CSVGKGGLNTEAFF.

The chain links TRBV5-1 to TRBJ2-1; absent DNA, TCRdb's TRBD2 call cannot be checked. The CDR3 consists of 12 residues. Germline V CDR1 and CDR2: SGHRS, YFSETQ. This CDR3 reads CAARTSSNEQFF.

The gene calls are TRBV6-1 and TRBJ2-1; the D call of TRBD1 rests on TCRdb alone, since no DNA is present to check it. There are 13 residues in the CDR3. CDR1 and CDR2 (germline): MNHNS, SASEGT. The chain's CDR3 is CASSAHRANEQFF.

V gene TRBV5-5 combines with J gene TRBJ2-2. The CDR3 consists of 13 residues. Germline loops: CDR1 SGHKS, CDR2 YYEKEE (reference sequence). CDR3 amino acids: CASSLGAAGELFF.

The chain uses TRBV4-3 and TRBJ1-6. The CDR3 totals 14 residues. Germline loops: CDR1 LGHNA, CDR2 YSLEER. CDR3 amino acids: CASSQEGFNSPLHF.